The 17 T cell receptor beta chains reported below all come from one sample, sequenced in a study of CD8 T cells in Susac syndrome. The authors reverse transcribed roughly 0.5 to 1 ug RNA with random hexamers. MiXCR, run by TCRdb on the immunoSEQ multiplex PCR reads, gives a single entry per CDR3 protein. The sample records 95,000 to 150,000 distinct CDR3 sequences, just under 95% being singletons. Material for sequencing was CD8+ T cells from PBMCs. The receptors here all came from a human donor with Susac syndrome.

CDR3 in amino acids: CASSQGLAGALGDTQYF. As DNA, the CDR3 is TGCGCCAGCAGCCAGGGACTAGCGGGAGCCCTGGGGGATACGCAGTATTTT. V gene TRBV5-1 combines with J gene TRBJ2-3; 14 bases align to TRBD2. With 4 bases clipped from V and 6 bases from J, the junction kept 10 bases outside the gene matches. The CDR3 spans 17 residues. Germline V CDR1 and CDR2: SGHRS, YFSETQ.

This chain uses TRBV12-3 or TRBV12-4 with TRBJ2-1; D ambiguous. Trimming took off 6 bases at V and 4 bases at J, with 13 bases between the two ends. CDR3 length: 14 amino acids. In nucleotides, the CDR3 is TGTGCCAGCAGAACTGGGATGGGTTACAATGAGCAGTTCTTC. As protein: CASRTGMGYNEQFF.

Here the CDR3 reads CASSYLTGSEQFF. The CDR3 bases are TGTGCCAGCAGTTATTTAACGGGGAGTGAGCAGTTCTTC. The J gene is TRBJ2-1, the V gene TRBV6-5, with D perhaps matching TRBD2 (5 bases). The germline V gene encodes CDR1 MNHEY and CDR2 SVGAGI. Between the trimmed V and J ends, which lost 3 bases and 9 bases, there was a span of 12 bases. CDR3 length: 13 residues.

The table lists this clonotype with many counts. This chain uses TRBV4-1 with TRBJ2-7; 9 nucleotides align to TRBD2. Trimming cost V 3 bases and J 3 bases; bases outside gene matches: 3. CDR1 is MGHRA, CDR2 YSYEKL, per germline. The CDR3 spans 14 residues. CDR3 loop: CASSHGLAYYEQYF. The CDR3 DNA reads TGCGCCAGCAGCCACGGACTAGCGTACTACGAGCAGTACTTC.

This chain joins TRBV9 and TRBJ2-1; 10 bases are shared with TRBD1. V shed 3 bases and J 3 bases; nucleotides not matched to a gene: 3. The CDR3 totals 15 residues. CDR1 is SGDLS and CDR2 is YYNGEE in the germline V gene. Written as DNA, the CDR3 is TGTGCCAGCAGCGGGGACAGGGGAAACTACAATGAGCAGTTCTTC. Its translation is CASSGDRGNYNEQFF.

This rearrangement joins TRBV3-1 to TRBJ1-2, with D perhaps matching TRBD1 (5 bases). The CDR3 runs to 15 residues. Germline V lookup: CDR1 LGHDT, CDR2 YNNKEL (reference sequence). Trimming cost V 4 bases and J 3 bases, with 15 bases left between them. The CDR3 protein is CASSRAGPGDYGYTF. The CDR3 bases are TGTGCCAGCAGCCGAGCAGGGCCGGGGGACTATGGCTACACCTTC.

V usage is TRBV12-3 or TRBV12-4 and J usage is TRBJ2-2; maybe TRBD2 (6 bases). The CDR3 is 13 residues long. Trimming took off 10 bases at V and 8 bases at J, with 17 bases between the two ends. The CDR3 sequence: CANSPGDAGELFF. The CDR3 DNA sequence: TGTGCCAATTCTCCGGGGGACGCAGGGGAGCTGTTTTTT.

This chain uses TRBV5-4 with TRBJ2-3; the D is unclear. The V end lost 0 bases, the J end lost 0 bases, and 11 bases lay between the germline ends. CDR3 size: 16 residues. CDR1 SGHNT and CDR2 YYREEE come from the germline V gene (reference sequence). CDR3 in DNA: TGTGCCAGCAGCTTGGCGTCGACGGACAGCACAGATACGCAGTATTTT. This sequence encodes CASSLASTDSTDTQYF.

This CDR3 reads CASSAYHTSTDTQYF. CDR3 DNA sequence: TGTGCCAGCAGCGCTTATCATACTAGCACAGATACGCAGTATTTT. The chain combines TRBV11-2 with TRBJ2-3; D remains unclear. Trimming removed 5 bases from V and 0 bases from J, with 12 bases in between. Germline V gene lookup returns CDR1 SGHAT and CDR2 FQNNGV. CDR3 length: 15 residues.

CDR3 sequence reads: CASSFSGGATVEQFF. CDR3 DNA: TGTGCCAGCAGTTTTAGCGGGGGGGCTACGGTTGAGCAGTTCTTC. The V call is TRBV6-5, the J call TRBJ2-1; 11 nucleotides agree with TRBD2. Germline trimming cut 4 bases from V and 9 bases from J; bases unmatched to any gene: 8. Looked up from germline, CDR1 is MNHEY and CDR2 is SVGAGI. The CDR3 has 15 residues.

V and J are TRBV20-1 and TRBJ1-1; unclear D gene. There are 11 residues in the CDR3. Germline lookup yields CDR1 DFQATT and CDR2 SNEGSKA (reference sequence). The V end lost 1 base, the J end lost 8 bases, and 8 bases lay between the germline ends. The CDR3 protein is CSARGPGEAFF. CDR3 DNA: TGCAGTGCTAGAGGGCCGGGCGAAGCTTTCTTT.

V gene TRBV3-1 combines with J gene TRBJ2-7; 11 nucleotides line up with TRBD2. The CDR3 is 15 residues long. V lost 4 bases and J lost 3; bases outside the gene matches: 5. Germline assignment: CDR1 LGHDT and CDR2 YNNKEL (reference sequence). CDR3 protein: CASSLGTSGGYEQYF. DNA for the CDR3: TGTGCCAGCAGCCTCGGGACTAGCGGCGGCTACGAGCAGTACTTC.

The chain carries TRBV28 and TRBJ2-7; 7 nucleotides agree with TRBD1. CDR1 MDHEN and CDR2 SYDVKM come from the germline V gene. J gave up 2 bases and V 6 bases, and 7 bases lay outside the gene matches. The CDR3 sequence is 14 residues long. The CDR3 loop is CASRQTGAAYEQYF. CDR3 DNA sequence: TGTGCCAGCAGACAAACAGGGGCGGCCTACGAGCAGTACTTC.

The chain is built from TRBV20-1 and TRBJ1-5; D possibly corresponds to TRBD1 (6 bases). The V and J ends lost 4 bases and 6 bases respectively, with 19 bases between them. CDR1 and CDR2 (germline): DFQATT, SNEGSKA (reference sequence). The CDR3 totals 15 residues. This chain's CDR3 is CSATFGRGGGQPQHF. The CDR3 region has the DNA TGCAGTGCTACGTTCGGCAGGGGAGGAGGTCAGCCCCAGCATTTT.

The chain recombines TRBV30 with TRBJ1-1, with D perhaps matching TRBD1 (6 bases). There are 13 residues in the CDR3. V was clipped by 6 bases and J by 2 bases, with 13 bases between them. Germline values: CDR1 GTSNPN, CDR2 SVGIG (reference sequence). This CDR3 reads CACDVDRNTEAFF. In DNA, the CDR3 is TGTGCCTGCGACGTGGACAGAAACACTGAAGCTTTCTTT.

The chain combines TRBV7-9 with TRBJ2-7; D gene ambiguous. Germline CDR1 reads SEHNR; CDR2 reads FQNEAQ (reference sequence). CDR3 length: 13 residues. Trimming stripped 6 bases from V and 3 bases from J, with 12 bases between. The CDR3 sequence is CASSPDSFYEQYF. In DNA form, the CDR3 reads TGTGCCAGCAGTCCCGACTCCTTCTACGAGCAGTACTTC.

The chain combines TRBV4-1 with TRBJ1-6; D uncertain. Germline V gives CDR1 MGHRA, CDR2 YSYEKL. The CDR3 covers 15 residues. The V and J ends lost 1 base and 8 bases respectively, with 12 bases between them. The DNA for the CDR3 is TGCGCCAGCAGCCAAGGGAGGCAGCATGATTCACCCCTCCACTTT. Its protein product is CASSQGRQHDSPLHF.